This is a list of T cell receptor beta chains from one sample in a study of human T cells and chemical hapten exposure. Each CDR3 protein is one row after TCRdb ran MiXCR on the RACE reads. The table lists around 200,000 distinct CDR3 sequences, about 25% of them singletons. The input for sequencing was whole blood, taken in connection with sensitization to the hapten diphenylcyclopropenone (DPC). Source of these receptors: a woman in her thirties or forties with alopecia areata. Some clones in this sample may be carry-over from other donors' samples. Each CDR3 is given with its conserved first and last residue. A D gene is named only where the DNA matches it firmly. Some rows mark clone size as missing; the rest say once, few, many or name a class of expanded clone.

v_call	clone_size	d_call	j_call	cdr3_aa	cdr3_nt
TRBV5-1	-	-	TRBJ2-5	CASSLVPPGDQETQYF	TGCGCCAGCAGCTTGGTACCGCCAGGTGATCAAGAGACCCAGTACTTC
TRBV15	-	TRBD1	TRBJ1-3	CATSRDSQTGAISGNTIYF	TGTGCCACCAGCAGAGATTCTCAAACAGGGGCTATCTCTGGAAACACCATATATTTT
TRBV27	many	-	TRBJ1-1	CASSREGSKLRAFF	TGTGCCAGCAGTCGGGAGGGGAGTAAGTTGCGAGCTTTCTTT
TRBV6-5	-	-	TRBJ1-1	CASSSTWAEAFF	TGTGCCAGCAGTTCTACGTGGGCTGAAGCTTTCTTT
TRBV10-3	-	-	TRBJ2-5	CAISWSRERLSETQYF	TGTGCCATCAGTTGGAGCAGGGAACGACTTAGCGAGACCCAGTACTTC
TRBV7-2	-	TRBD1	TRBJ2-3	CASSIDRGRDTQYF	TGTGCCAGCAGTATCGACAGGGGGCGAGATACGCAGTATTTT
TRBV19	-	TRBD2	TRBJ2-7	CASSLAGGSRYEQYF	TGTGCCAGTAGCCTAGCGGGAGGCTCCAGGTACGAGCAGTACTTC
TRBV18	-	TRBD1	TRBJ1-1	CASSSGQGFFSSEAFF	TGTGCCAGCTCATCAGGACAGGGGTTTTTTTCTTCTGAAGCTTTCTTT
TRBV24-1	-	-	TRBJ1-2	CATSDTYGYTF	TGTGCCACCAGTGACACCTATGGCTACACCTTC
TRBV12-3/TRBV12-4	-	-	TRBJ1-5	CASSPRLVDQPQHF	TGTGCCAGCAGTCCCCGCTTAGTCGATCAGCCCCAGCATTTT